What follows describes a single TCR beta chain. The antigen remains undetermined. Approximately 100,000 TCR templates per sample were sequenced. Assay: immunoSEQ multiplex PCR; the TCRdb copy retains only in-frame clones and omits some. The data hold tens of thousands of clones, with 95% to 97% observed a single time. These data come from a study of siplizumab effects on memory and regulatory T cells. Whole-study findings and limits: Siplizumab, the agent tested, significantly reduced alloreactive sequences traceable to unstimulated CD4+ memory cells. It was never confirmed that proliferating Tregs from siplizumab cultures were suppressive. The alloresponse seemed to draw substantially on naive T cells, which appeared more diverse than memory cells.

The receptor was derived from a human donor in good health. Source material: naive CD4+ T cells sorted from blood.

For the CDR3, the DNA is TGTGCCAGCAGTCCCACCCTCGTAAACATTCAGTACTTC. This translates into CASSPTLVNIQYF. This chain joins TRBV28 and TRBJ2-4; D ambiguous. V gave up 5 bases and J gave up 6 bases, with 11 bases separating them. CDR3 length: 13 amino acids. The germline gives CDR1 MDHEN, CDR2 SYDVKM.